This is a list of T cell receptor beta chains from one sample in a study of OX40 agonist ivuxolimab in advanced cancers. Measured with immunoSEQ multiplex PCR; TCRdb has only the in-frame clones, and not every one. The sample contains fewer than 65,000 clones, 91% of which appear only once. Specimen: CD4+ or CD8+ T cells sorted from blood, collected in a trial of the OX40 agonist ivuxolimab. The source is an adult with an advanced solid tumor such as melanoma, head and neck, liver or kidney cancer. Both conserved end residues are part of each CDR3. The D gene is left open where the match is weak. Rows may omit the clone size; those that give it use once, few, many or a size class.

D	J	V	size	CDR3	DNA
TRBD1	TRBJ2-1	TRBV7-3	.	CASSLTGRTGRNYNEQFF	TGTGCCAGCAGCTTAACGGGTCGGACAGGGAGAAATTACAATGAGCAGTTCTTC
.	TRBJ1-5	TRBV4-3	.	CASSTKGGDQPQHF	TGCGCCAGCAGCACGAAAGGGGGGGATCAGCCCCAGCATTTT
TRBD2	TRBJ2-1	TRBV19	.	CASSIGGYNEQFF	TGTGCCAGTAGTATCGGGGGGTACAATGAGCAGTTCTTC
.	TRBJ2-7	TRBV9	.	CASSLRPGDSYEQYF	TGTGCCAGCAGCCTCAGGCCGGGGGACTCCTACGAGCAGTACTTC
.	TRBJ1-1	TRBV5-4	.	CASGSLYGGWVDTEAFF	TGTGCCAGCGGCTCTTTATACGGGGGCTGGGTCGACACTGAAGCTTTCTTT
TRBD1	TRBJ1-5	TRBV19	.	CASSIDLWGQRNQPQHF	TGTGCCAGTAGTATAGATCTATGGGGACAGCGCAATCAGCCCCAGCATTTT
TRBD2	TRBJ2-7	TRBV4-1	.	CASSPLLRPSGSYEQYF	TGCGCCAGCAGCCCCCTCCTTCGCCCTAGCGGATCCTACGAGCAGTACTTC
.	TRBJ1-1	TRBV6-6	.	CASRTGAEAFF	TGTGCCAGCAGGACCGGAGCTGAAGCTTTCTTT
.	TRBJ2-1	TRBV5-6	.	CASSLGGPYNEQFF	TGTGCCAGCAGCTTGGGGGGCCCCTACAATGAGCAGTTCTTC
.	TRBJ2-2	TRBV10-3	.	CAISKQGNGELFF	TGTGCCATCAGTAAACAGGGTAACGGGGAGCTGTTTTTT
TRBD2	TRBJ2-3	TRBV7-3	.	CASSLTGSGSLDTQYF	TGTGCCAGCAGCTTAACCGGTAGCGGGAGTCTCGATACGCAGTATTTT
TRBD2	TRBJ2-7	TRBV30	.	CAWSTGGYEQYF	TGTGCCTGGAGTACGGGAGGATACGAGCAGTACTTC
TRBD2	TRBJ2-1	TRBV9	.	CASSGIAGGPYNEQFF	TGTGCCAGCAGCGGCATAGCGGGAGGTCCCTACAATGAGCAGTTCTTC
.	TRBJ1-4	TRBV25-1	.	CASSEPPAEKLLF	TGTGCCAGCAGCGAGCCACCGGCGGAAAAACTGCTTTTT
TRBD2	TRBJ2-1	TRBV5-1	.	CASSIGGTSGPNEQFF	TGCGCCAGCTCCATAGGTGGGACTAGTGGCCCCAATGAGCAGTTCTTC
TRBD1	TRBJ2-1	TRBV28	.	CASSFAPYTGTELYNEQFF	TGTGCCAGCAGTTTTGCCCCGTACACCGGGACAGAACTCTACAATGAGCAGTTCTTC
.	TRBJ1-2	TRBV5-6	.	CASSFSSQGLNYGYTF	TGTGCCAGCAGCTTTAGTAGCCAGGGCCTTAACTATGGCTACACCTTC
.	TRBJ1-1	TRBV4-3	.	CASSQDQRYMNTEAFF	TGCGCCAGCAGCCAAGATCAGCGGTACATGAACACTGAAGCTTTCTTT
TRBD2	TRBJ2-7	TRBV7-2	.	CASSLVGSLLAGGTQQYF	TGTGCCAGCAGCTTAGTCGGTTCCCTCCTAGCGGGAGGGACCCAGCAGTACTTC
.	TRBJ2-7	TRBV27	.	CASSSEGFDYEQYF	TGTGCCAGCAGTTCCGAGGGGTTCGACTACGAGCAGTACTTC
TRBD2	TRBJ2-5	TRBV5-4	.	CASSLRAGGQETQYF	TGTGCCAGCAGCTTAAGAGCGGGGGGACAAGAGACCCAGTACTTC
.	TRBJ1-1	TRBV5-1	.	CASSFSPGRMNTEAFF	TGCGCCAGCAGCTTCTCTCCGGGACGGATGAACACTGAAGCTTTCTTT
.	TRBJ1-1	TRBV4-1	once	CASSRFAGAEAFF	TGCGCCAGCAGCCGCTTTGCGGGAGCTGAAGCTTTCTTT
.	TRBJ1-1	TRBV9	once	CASSVVMGTEAFF	TGTGCCAGCAGCGTAGTAATGGGGACTGAAGCTTTCTTT